In its sample, the clone carrying this T cell receptor (beta chain) was seen many times. Its target is unknown. RNA transcripts provided the template for amplifying TCR beta CDR3 regions. An initial RT-PCR round employing HTBI primers preceded a second-round multiplex PCR. Each CDR3 protein gets one entry after TCRdb re-called the multiplex PCR reads with MiXCR. The table includes some 210,000 distinct CDR3 sequences, under 30% detected once. The diagnostic workup employed clinical symptoms, serum thyroxine, TRAb, thyroid ultrasound and orbital computed tomography. The sample is drawn from a study of Graves' ophthalmopathy and Graves' hyperthyroidism. The V gene's germline CDR1 is MRHNA and CDR2 SNTAGT. V was pared by 6 bases and J by 7 bases, with 12 bases between. The CDR3 length is 12 residues. Regarding the study as a whole: With 60% to 71% sensitivity and about 78% specificity, the model predicted ophthalmopathy progression. Most clonotypes expanded in thyroid above 0.001 frequency were present in blood too.

This receptor was identified in a man in his forties or fifties with Graves' ophthalmopathy. The source material was peripheral blood. V usage is TRBV6-4 and J usage is TRBJ1-2, with TRBD1 as a possible D gene (6 bases). The CDR3 protein is CASSDTGFGYTF. The CDR3 bases are TGTGCCAGCAGCGACACAGGGTTTGGCTACACCTTC.